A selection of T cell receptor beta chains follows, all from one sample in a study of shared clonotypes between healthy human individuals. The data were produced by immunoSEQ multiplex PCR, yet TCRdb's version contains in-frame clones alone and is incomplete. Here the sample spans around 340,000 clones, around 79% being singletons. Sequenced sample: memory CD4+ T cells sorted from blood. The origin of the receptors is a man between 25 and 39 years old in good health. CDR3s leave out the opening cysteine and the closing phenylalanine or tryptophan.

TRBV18,ASSGQGIDMNTEAF
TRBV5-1,ASSLAGTYTDTQY
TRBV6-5,ASSGQGNYGYT
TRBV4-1,ASSQAGSDQPQH
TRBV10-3,AISEVLAGEGGETQY
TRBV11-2,ASSLEANTEAF
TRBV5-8,ASSFMGGINEKLF
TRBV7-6,ASSLAPTGELF
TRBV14,ASSQDMVNTEAF
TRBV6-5,ASSYSLAGRNYGYT
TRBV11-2,ASSGQQGGHGEQF
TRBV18,ASSPPGRGTNEQF
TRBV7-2,ASSQPQSLEQF
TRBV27,ASRGLAGFQETQY
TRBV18,ASSPMAGLVPGNTIY
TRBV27,ASSISGYSYEQY
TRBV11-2,ASSPIRDFSGNTIY
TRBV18,ASSNHHGTVNTEAF